This T cell receptor beta chain came from a study of immune evolution from preneoplasia to lung adenocarcinoma. Study findings and constraints: Top clone share appeared to fall from AAH through AIS, MIA, adenocarcinoma.

On this clone: Its antigen remains unidentified.

The method was immunoSEQ multiplex PCR; TCRdb's version includes in-frame clones alone and lacks a portion of them. This table has around 14,000 clones, roughly 78% appearing once. The CDR3 contains 13 residues. V lost 7 bases and J 4 bases, leaving 10 bases between the germline ends. CDR1 MRHNA and CDR2 SNTAGT come from the germline V gene. The rearrangement uses TRBV6-4 and TRBJ2-2; no definite D call. The source of this sequence is a person aged 70 to 85 with lung adenocarcinoma. Material: FFPE minimally invasive lung adenocarcinoma tissue. CDR3 in DNA: TGTGCCAGCAAGGAGACACCCACCGGGGAGCTGTTTTTT. Its translation is CASKETPTGELFF.